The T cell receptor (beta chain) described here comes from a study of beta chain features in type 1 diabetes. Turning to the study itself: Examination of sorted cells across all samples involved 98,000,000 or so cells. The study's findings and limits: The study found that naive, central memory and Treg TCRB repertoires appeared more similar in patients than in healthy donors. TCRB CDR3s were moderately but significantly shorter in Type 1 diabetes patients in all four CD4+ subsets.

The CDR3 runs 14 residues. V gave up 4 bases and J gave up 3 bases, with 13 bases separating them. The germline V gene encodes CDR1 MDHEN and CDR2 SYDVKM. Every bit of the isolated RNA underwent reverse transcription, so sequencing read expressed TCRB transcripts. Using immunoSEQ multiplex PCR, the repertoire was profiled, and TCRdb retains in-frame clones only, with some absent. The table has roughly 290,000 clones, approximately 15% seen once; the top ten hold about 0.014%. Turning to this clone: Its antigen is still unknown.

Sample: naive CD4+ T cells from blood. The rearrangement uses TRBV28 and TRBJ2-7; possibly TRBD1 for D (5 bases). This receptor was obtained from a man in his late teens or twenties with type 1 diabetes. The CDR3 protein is CASSSYRIFYEQYF. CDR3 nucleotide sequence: TGTGCCAGCAGTTCCTACAGGATCTTCTACGAGCAGTACTTC.